This section outlines one TCR beta chain sequence together with its context. At one of its ends the junction is not consistent with the germline gene, which may arise from a read error. These data are taken from a study of metastatic and nonmetastatic thyroid tumors. From germline, CDR1 is SGHNT and CDR2 YYREEE (reference sequence). This CDR3 spans 17 amino acids. TCRdb re-called the PCR reads with MiXCR. This table holds approximately 74,000 clones, 14% found once. The entire patient cohort was treatment-naive prior to thyroid surgery. V gene TRBV5-4 combines with J gene TRBJ2-1; no clear D gene. The TCR sequence derives from a male donor with papillary thyroid cancer or a benign thyroid nodule (not recorded which). Some clones in this sample may be carry-over from other donors' samples. The sequenced sample was blood. The CDR3 spells CASSLVRKSSSYNGQFF. The DNA of the CDR3 is TGTGCCAGCAGCTTGGTCCGAAAGTCAAGCTCCTACAATGGGCAGTTCTTC.